A selection of T cell receptor beta chains follows, all from one sample in a study of cytomegalovirus exposure and HLA in healthy donors. Only in-frame clones appear in the TCRdb table, and some are missing; sequencing was by immunoSEQ multiplex PCR. This sample has 95,000 to 100,000 clones, with more than 65% found just once. The sequenced sample was PBMCs. These receptors were taken from a human donor in good health. Both conserved end residues are part of each CDR3. The D gene is left open where the match is weak. Clone size is shown for a subset of rows, as once, few, many or a class of expanded clone.

V gene	J gene	D gene	clone size	CDR3 DNA	CDR3 protein
TRBV6-1	TRBJ2-1	TRBD2	NA	TGTGCCAGCAACGATAGCGGGGGGTCAGGAGAGCAGTTCTTC	CASNDSGGSGEQFF
TRBV6-5	TRBJ1-3	NA	NA	TGTGCCAGCAGTTACGCAGGGGATCGAAACACCATATATTTT	CASSYAGDRNTIYF
TRBV6-5	TRBJ1-2	NA	NA	TGTGCCAGCAGTACCGACAGCTATGGCTACACCTTC	CASSTDSYGYTF
TRBV6-5	TRBJ1-2	NA	once	TGTGCCAGCAGTTACGAGGGTTTAAGGGGCTACACCTTC	CASSYEGLRGYTF
TRBV5-1	TRBJ2-7	TRBD1	few	TGCGCCAGCAGCCAAGACAGGGGAAAGGGGTACGAGCAGTACTTC	CASSQDRGKGYEQYF
TRBV18	TRBJ1-2	TRBD1	NA	TGTGCCAGCTCACCACGGCCAGGGGGCGATGGCTACACCTTC	CASSPRPGGDGYTF
TRBV15	TRBJ2-3	TRBD2	few	TGTGCCACCAGCAGAGCTAGCGGGGGGAATACGCAGTATTTT	CATSRASGGNTQYF
TRBV29-1	TRBJ1-2	NA	once	TGCAGCGATACACAGGGAGCTAACTATGGCTACACCTTC	CSDTQGANYGYTF
TRBV5-1	TRBJ2-2	TRBD1	NA	TGCGCCAGCAGCGACAGGGGTAGCACCGGGGAGCTGTTTTTT	CASSDRGSTGELFF
TRBV6-5	TRBJ2-1	TRBD1	NA	TGTGCCAGCAGCAGGGACAGTCCCAATGAGCAGTTCTTC	CASSRDSPNEQFF
TRBV5-5	TRBJ2-7	TRBD1	NA	TGTGCCAGCAGCTTGGACGAGGCAGGGGGCTTCTACGAGCAGTACTTC	CASSLDEAGGFYEQYF
TRBV6-5	TRBJ2-1	TRBD2	NA	TGTGCCAGCAGTTACAGGGGGGGTAGCGGGGTCAATGAGCAGTTCTTC	CASSYRGGSGVNEQFF
TRBV5-1	TRBJ2-1	TRBD1	NA	TGCGCCAGCAGCTTGGAAATAACAGGGGGTAGGTCCAATGAGCAGTTCTTC	CASSLEITGGRSNEQFF
TRBV14	TRBJ1-2	TRBD1	NA	TGTGCCAACAGCCAAGTGGGACAGGGGGCGCGGTATGGCTACACCTTC	CANSQVGQGARYGYTF
TRBV11-2	TRBJ2-2	NA	NA	TGTGCCAGCAGCTTAGATTGGCGGACCGGGGAGCTGTTTTTT	CASSLDWRTGELFF
TRBV19	TRBJ1-4	TRBD1	NA	TGTGCCAGTACTCCGGACAGGGGCCTAAGTGAAAAACTGTTTTTT	CASTPDRGLSEKLFF
TRBV7-7	TRBJ2-1	NA	NA	TGTGCCAGCAGCTTAGCATCGGAGTTTGAGCAGTTCTTC	CASSLASEFEQFF
TRBV19	TRBJ1-3	NA	NA	TGTGCCAGTAGTCAACCCGCCGCGGGAAACACCATATATTTT	CASSQPAAGNTIYF
TRBV6-4	TRBJ2-5	TRBD1	few	TGTGCCAGCAGCGAAGGACAGGGGGGTGAGACCCAGTACTTC	CASSEGQGGETQYF
TRBV29-1	TRBJ1-2	NA	NA	TGCAGTGACAGCGCCGGGTCGGGGGATGGCTACACCTTC	CSDSAGSGDGYTF
TRBV10-1	TRBJ1-2	NA	NA	TGCGCCAGCAGTGAGTCAGAGCAGGCAGCTAACTATGGCTACACCTTC	CASSESEQAANYGYTF
TRBV5-6	TRBJ1-1	TRBD1	NA	TGTGCCAGCAGCCGACAGGGACGTGCGACGAACACTGAAGCTTTCTTT	CASSRQGRATNTEAFF
TRBV6-1	TRBJ1-1	NA	few	TGTGCCAGCAGGACTGATTACACTGAAGCTTTCTTT	CASRTDYTEAFF
TRBV9	TRBJ1-1	NA	once	TGTGCCAGCTCCCCAGCAGGGTGGAACACTGAAGCTTTCTTT	CASSPAGWNTEAFF
TRBV2	TRBJ1-4	NA	NA	TGTGCCAGCAGTGACGGGATCACTAATGAAAAACTGTTTTTT	CASSDGITNEKLFF
TRBV5-6	TRBJ1-1	NA	NA	TGTGCCAGCAGCTTCGACGGGGGGTTGTACACTGAAGCTTTCTTT	CASSFDGGLYTEAFF
TRBV9	TRBJ1-1	NA	once	TGTGCCAGCAGCGTGGCGGACTCGGAAGCTTTCTTT	CASSVADSEAFF
TRBV6-5	TRBJ2-1	NA	NA	TGTGCCAGCAGTTCTCGGCGGGAATACAATGAGCAGTTCTTC	CASSSRREYNEQFF
TRBV29-1	TRBJ1-2	TRBD1	NA	TGCAGCGTTGAAGTGACAGGGACCTATGGCTACACCTTC	CSVEVTGTYGYTF
TRBV11-1	TRBJ2-3	NA	NA	TGTGCCAGCAGCTTAGAAGTTTTTGCGGTCACAGATACGCAGTATTTT	CASSLEVFAVTDTQYF
TRBV29-1	TRBJ1-5	TRBD1	NA	TGCAGCGTTGGGGACAGGGCGAGTCAGCCCCAGCATTTT	CSVGDRASQPQHF